Below are 8 T cell receptor beta chains sequenced from a single sample in a study of regulatory T cells in long-lasting Graves disease. Libraries of TCR beta came from iRepertoire HTBI primers plus Arm-PCR of CDR3 regions. One entry per CDR3 protein results from TCRdb running MiXCR on the multiplex PCR reads. Counted here are 300,000 to 400,000 distinct CDR3 sequences, 15% to 20% occurring once; the ten biggest clones make up around 36%. The time point here: newly diagnosed GD, antithyroid drugs for less than 3 months. Construction of the TCR library relied on RNA isolated from PBMCs. This specimen was peripheral blood mononuclear cells (PBMCs), taken at new diagnosis, from a patient treated with antithyroid drugs. The receptors were sampled from a female donor with Graves disease.

A few counts support this clonotype. The rearrangement links TRBV20-1 to TRBJ2-3, with 9 bases aligning to TRBD2. After removal of 1 base from V and 4 bases from J, the junction contained 9 bases not matched to a gene. CDR1 is DFQATT and CDR2 is SNEGSKA in the germline V gene (reference sequence). This CDR3 spans 16 amino acids. The chain's CDR3 is CSARVKLAGLSDTQYF. CDR3 in DNA: TGCAGTGCTAGAGTAAAGCTAGCGGGACTGTCAGATACGCAGTATTTT.

Details on this clonotype: This could be a read error, since a much larger clone is one nucleotide away. V usage is TRBV7-9 and J usage is TRBJ2-7, with TRBD1 as a possible D gene (6 bases). CDR1 is SEHNR and CDR2 is FQNEAQ in the germline V gene (reference sequence). The CDR3 spans 15 residues. CDR3 nucleotide sequence: TGTGTCAGCAGCTTAGCTGGGACACAAACCTACGAGCAGTACTTC. Its translation is CVSSLAGTQTYEQYF.

This clonotype was counted only a few times. The CDR3 DNA sequence: TGTGCCAGCAGCTCCGGGACAGGGGCGACTGAAGCTTTCTTT. Protein: CASSSGTGATEAFF. V and J are TRBV5-5 and TRBJ1-1; 10 bases match TRBD1. V was pared by 3 bases and J by 5 bases, with 4 bases of the junction left unmatched. Germline values: CDR1 SGHKS, CDR2 YYEKEE (reference sequence). This CDR3 region has 14 residues.

The sample holds a few counts of this clonotype. The chain combines TRBV20-1 with TRBJ2-2; 8 nucleotides align to TRBD2. V trimming: 5 bases; J trimming: 5 bases; junction bases outside the gene matches: 10. The CDR3 contains 15 residues. Germline V gene lookup returns CDR1 DFQATT and CDR2 SNEGSKA (reference sequence). The CDR3 sequence is CSAAEAGVGTGELFF. The CDR3 region has the DNA TGCAGTGCTGCGGAAGCGGGAGTAGGGACCGGGGAGCTGTTTTTT.

This clonotype was counted many times. This sequence joins TRBV28 and TRBJ1-2, with 9 positions matching TRBD1. V gave up 5 bases and J gave up 6 bases; unmatched junction bases: 13. Germline assignment: CDR1 MDHEN and CDR2 SYDVKM. The CDR3 is 16 amino acids. The CDR3: CASSKSGTGTTHGYTF. The CDR3 DNA sequence: TGTGCCAGCAGTAAATCCGGGACAGGGACTACTCATGGCTACACCTTC.

The chain couples TRBV12-5 to TRBJ2-4; TRBD2 agrees at 8 bases. The germline V gene encodes CDR1 LGHNT and CDR2 FRNRAP. V gave up 0 bases and J gave up 1 base; unmatched junction bases: 2. The CDR3 loop spans 16 amino acids. CDR3 region: CASGLVREGAKNIQYF. CDR3 DNA: TGTGCTAGTGGTTTGGTACGGGAGGGGGCCAAAAACATTCAGTACTTC.

This clonotype was detected a few times. The genes are TRBV6-1 and TRBJ2-1; no clear D. Germline lookup yields CDR1 MNHNS and CDR2 SASEGT. CDR3 size: 13 residues. Trimming stripped 2 bases from V and 7 bases from J, with 9 bases between. The CDR3: CASSEYGYNEQFF. The CDR3 nucleotides read TGTGCCAGCAGTGAATACGGATATAATGAGCAGTTCTTC.

Notes on this clonotype: A read error may account for a junction end that differs from germline. V gene TRBV19 combines with J gene TRBJ1-2; 7 bases map to TRBD1. The CDR3 covers 15 residues. The V gene's germline CDR1 is LNHDA and CDR2 SQIVND (reference sequence). The CDR3 loop is CASSKNQDRSHGYAF. The CDR3 DNA sequence: TGTGCCAGTAGTAAAAATCAGGACAGGTCCCATGGCTACGCCTTC.